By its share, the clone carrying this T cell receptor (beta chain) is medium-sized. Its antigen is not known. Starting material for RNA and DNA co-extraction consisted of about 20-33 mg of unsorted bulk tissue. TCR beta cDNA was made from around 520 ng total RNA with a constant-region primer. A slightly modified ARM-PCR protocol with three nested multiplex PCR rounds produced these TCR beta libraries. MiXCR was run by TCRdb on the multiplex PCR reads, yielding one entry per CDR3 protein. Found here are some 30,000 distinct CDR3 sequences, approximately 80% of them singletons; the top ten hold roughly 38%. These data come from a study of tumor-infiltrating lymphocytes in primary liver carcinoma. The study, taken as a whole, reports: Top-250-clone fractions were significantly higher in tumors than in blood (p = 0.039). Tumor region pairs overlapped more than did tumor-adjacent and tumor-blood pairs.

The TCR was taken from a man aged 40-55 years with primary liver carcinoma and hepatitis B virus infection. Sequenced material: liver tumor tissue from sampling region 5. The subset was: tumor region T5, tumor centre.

The CDR3 region has the DNA TGCGCCAGCAGCCAAAGGAGGACTAGCGGGAGAAATGAGCAGTTCTTC. This sequence encodes CASSQRRTSGRNEQFF. V and J are TRBV4-1 and TRBJ2-1; TRBD2 matches 13 bases. V gave up 2 bases and J gave up 7 bases; unmatched junction bases: 5. Germline V gene lookup returns CDR1 MGHRA and CDR2 YSYEKL. The CDR3 totals 16 residues.